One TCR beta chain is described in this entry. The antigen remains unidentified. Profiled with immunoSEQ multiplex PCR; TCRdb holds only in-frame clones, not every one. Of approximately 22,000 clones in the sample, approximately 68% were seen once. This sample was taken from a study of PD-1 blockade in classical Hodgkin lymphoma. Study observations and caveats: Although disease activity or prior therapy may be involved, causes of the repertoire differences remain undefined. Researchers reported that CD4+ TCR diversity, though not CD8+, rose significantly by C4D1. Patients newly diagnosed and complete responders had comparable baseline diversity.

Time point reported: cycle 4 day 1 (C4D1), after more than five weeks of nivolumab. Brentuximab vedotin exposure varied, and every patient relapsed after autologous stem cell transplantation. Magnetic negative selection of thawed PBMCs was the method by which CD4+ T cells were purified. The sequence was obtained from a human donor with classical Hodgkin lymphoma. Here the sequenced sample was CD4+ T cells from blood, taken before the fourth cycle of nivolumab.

This CDR3 is CAWTGQDAGELFF. CDR3 in DNA: TGTGCCTGGACAGGGCAGGATGCCGGGGAGCTGTTTTTT. The chain recombines TRBV30 with TRBJ2-2, with TRBD1 as a possible D gene (5 bases). Trimming pared 4 bases from V and 6 bases from J, leaving 12 bases between. Germline loops: CDR1 GTSNPN, CDR2 SVGIG (reference sequence). The CDR3 consists of 13 residues.